The 7 T cell receptor beta chains presented below share a single source sample, sequenced in a study of immune evolution from preneoplasia to lung adenocarcinoma. Clones were sequenced by immunoSEQ multiplex PCR, and TCRdb holds only the in-frame ones, with some missing. The sample records thousands of clones, 75% to 90% being singletons. The source material was FFPE minimally invasive lung adenocarcinoma tissue. All receptors derive from a donor aged 70 or over with lung adenocarcinoma.

The chain uses TRBV6-1 and TRBJ2-7; TRBD2 matches 10 bases. The length of the CDR3 is 15 residues. Germline CDR1 reads MNHNS; CDR2 reads SASEGT. J lost 0 bases, V lost 1 base, and 0 bases had no gene match. The CDR3 spells CASSEGLAGSYEQYF. The CDR3 DNA sequence: TGTGCCAGCAGTGAAGGACTAGCGGGCTCCTACGAGCAGTACTTC.

The chain carries TRBV9 and TRBJ2-3, with a weak D call TRBD2 (5 bases). The CDR3 consists of 14 residues. The germline gives CDR1 SGDLS, CDR2 YYNGEE. Trimming took off 2 bases at V and 4 bases at J, with 11 bases between the two ends. The CDR3 DNA reads as TGTGCCAGCAGCGTTGTGGGAGCTCCAGATACGCAGTATTTT. Its protein product is CASSVVGAPDTQYF.

The chain links TRBV6-5 to TRBJ1-2; D unclear. The V and J ends lost 8 bases and 3 bases respectively, with 10 bases between them. Germline loops: CDR1 MNHEY, CDR2 SVGAGI. The CDR3 contains 12 residues. The CDR3 sequence is CASGSVYYGYTF. As DNA, the CDR3 is TGTGCCAGCGGATCTGTTTACTATGGCTACACCTTC.

This rearrangement joins TRBV5-1 to TRBJ2-3; 13 bases line up with TRBD2. The trim removed 4 bases at V and 2 bases at J, leaving 13 bases unmatched. There are 19 residues in the CDR3. Germline lookup yields CDR1 SGHRS and CDR2 YFSETQ. CDR3 loop: CASSRLGTSGTGNTDTQYF. As DNA, the CDR3 is TGCGCCAGCAGCCGCCTTGGGACTAGCGGGACAGGAAACACAGATACGCAGTATTTT.

A few counts support this clone. CDR3 sequence (DNA): TGTGCCAGCAGCCCCCAGGGCATCGGAGAGACCCAGTACTTC. This codes for CASSPQGIGETQYF. The V and J genes are TRBV9 and TRBJ2-5; D is perhaps TRBD1 (5 bases). CDR1 SGDLS and CDR2 YYNGEE come from the germline V gene. There are 14 residues in the CDR3. The V gene lost 4 bases and the J gene lost 4 bases, with 14 bases spanning the gap.

V and J are TRBV18 and TRBJ1-2; D is undetermined. Germline lookup yields CDR1 KGHSH and CDR2 LQKENI. V was clipped by 6 bases and J by 6 bases, with 14 bases between them. The CDR3 extends over 13 amino acids. The CDR3 DNA reads as TGTGCCAGCTCGGCGGGGAACCTGGATGGCTACACCTTC. The encoded protein is CASSAGNLDGYTF.

This chain connects TRBV6-1 to TRBJ1-5; 7 nucleotides agree with TRBD1. V shed 5 bases, J shed 3 bases, and the junction held 4 bases outside the gene matches. The CDR3 loop spans 14 amino acids. CDR1 MNHNS and CDR2 SASEGT come from the germline V gene. The CDR3 nucleotides read TGTGCCAGCAGTTTGACAGGGAACAATCAGCCCCAGCATTTT. It is translated as CASSLTGNNQPQHF.